This record covers a single TCR beta chain. This specimen comes from a study of blood T cell repertoires in COVID-19. Sequencing used immunoSEQ multiplex PCR; TCRdb keeps in-frame clones, though not all of them. The repertoire holds 300,000 to 450,000 clones, with around 87% as singletons. The CDR3 totals 15 residues. V was clipped by 7 bases and J by 5 bases; unmatched bases: 8. Germline V gene lookup returns CDR1 KGHDR and CDR2 SFDVKD. The genes are TRBV24-1 and TRBJ2-2, with TRBD2 matching over 8 bases. The sample consisted of peripheral blood. The clonotype was recovered from a woman aged 55-75 years with COVID-19, enrolled during active disease. The CDR3 DNA reads as TGTGCCACCAGCTCCAGCGGGGGAAGGACCGGGGAGCTGTTTTTT. Protein product: CATSSSGGRTGELFF.